A single sample gave rise to the 15 T cell receptor beta chains below, sequenced in a study of metastatic and nonmetastatic thyroid tumors (dated by TCRdb to 2020 to 2021). Library creation used PCR. Reads for this sample came from an Illumina HiSeq 4000. TCRdb redid the processing of the public reads, applying fastp at Q25 and MiXCR, and retained in-frame beta chains. This sample comprises approximately 15,000 clones, roughly 13% of them detected only once. Less than 35% of the sample is taken by the ten largest. No patient had received any treatment before thyroid surgery. The specimen sequenced was blood. These receptors were collected from a female donor with papillary thyroid cancer or a benign thyroid nodule (not recorded which). Some clones in this sample may be carry-over from other donors' samples.

This clone was detected many times. V is TRBV3-1 and J is TRBJ2-5; the D call may be TRBD1 or TRBD2 (5 bases each). V shed 1 base and J shed 5 bases, with 5 bases lying between them. Germline loops: CDR1 LGHDT, CDR2 YNNKEL (reference sequence). This CDR3 comprises 12 residues. CDR3 DNA: TGTGCCAGCAGCCAAGGGGGGGAGACCCAGTACTTC. Protein sequence: CASSQGGETQYF.

Many counts were recorded for this clone. The chain uses TRBV11-2 and TRBJ2-3; 8 bases are a match to TRBD1. This CDR3 is 14 amino acids long. Germline values: CDR1 SGHAT, CDR2 FQNNGV. With V trimmed by 5 bases and J by 4 bases, 5 bases remained unmatched. The CDR3 is CASSPWTGPDTQYF. The CDR3 region has the DNA TGTGCCAGCAGCCCCTGGACAGGGCCAGATACGCAGTATTTT.

This clone was found many times. V usage is TRBV11-1 and J usage is TRBJ2-7; 11 bases are shared with TRBD2. Germline V lookup: CDR1 SGHAT, CDR2 FQDESV (reference sequence). V lost 4 bases and J lost 2; bases outside the gene matches: 7. The CDR3 sequence is 16 residues long. DNA of the CDR3: TGTGCCAGCAGCTGGGGTCTAGCGGGGGGAGCCTACGAGCAGTACTTC. Its protein is CASSWGLAGGAYEQYF.

This clone was seen many times. The rearrangement links TRBV30 to TRBJ1-2, with D perhaps matching TRBD1 (6 bases). The V and J ends lost 4 bases and 4 bases respectively, with 22 bases between them. CDR3 length: 16 amino acids. Germline V CDR1 and CDR2: GTSNPN, SVGIG (reference sequence). CDR3 region: CAWISGPGAVTYGYTF. In DNA form, the CDR3 reads TGTGCCTGGATCTCTGGGCCGGGGGCAGTGACCTATGGCTACACCTTC.

This clone has ten or more counts. This rearrangement joins TRBV7-3 to TRBJ2-5; weak D call: TRBD2 (6 bases). The CDR3 contains 16 residues. The germline V gene encodes CDR1 SGHTA and CDR2 FQGTGA. Trimming removed 2 bases from V and 3 bases from J, with 16 bases in between. In DNA form, the CDR3 reads TGTGCCAGCAGCTTAGGGTTGGGGGGTAACGAAGAGACCCAGTACTTC. This gives the protein CASSLGLGGNEETQYF.

This clone was counted ten times or more. A much larger clone lies one base from this, so it may be a read error. This chain connects TRBV6-2 or TRBV6-3 to TRBJ2-7; D remains ambiguous. This CDR3 is 13 amino acids long. Germline V gene data show CDR1 as MNHEY and CDR2 as SVGEGT. In DNA form, the CDR3 reads TGTGCCGGCAGTTGGGGTTCGAGTTACGAGCAGTACTTC. This encodes CAGSWGSSYEQYF.

The chain carries TRBV6-2 or TRBV6-3 and TRBJ2-2; D remains unclear. The CDR3 is 14 residues long. Germline loops: CDR1 MNHEY, CDR2 SVGEGT. V was cut by 5 bases and J by 2 bases, with 9 bases left in between. The CDR3, as DNA: TGTGCCAGCAGTCGGCATGGTAACACCGGGGAGCTGTTTTTT. This encodes CASSRHGNTGELFF.

This clone was seen at least ten times. V and J are TRBV18 and TRBJ1-1; maybe TRBD1 (6 bases). The CDR3 runs 13 residues. V lost 4 bases and J 1 base, leaving 7 bases between the germline ends. Per the germline V gene, CDR1 is KGHSH and CDR2 is LQKENI. CDR3: CASSQQGNTEAFF. The CDR3 DNA reads TGTGCCAGCTCACAACAGGGGAACACTGAAGCTTTCTTT.

This clone counts as medium-sized. The chain is built from TRBV6-1 and TRBJ1-5, with 10 bases matching TRBD1. The CDR3 has 15 amino acids. Unmatched junction bases numbered 7, after V lost 7 bases and J lost 4 bases. Germline V gene data show CDR1 as MNHNS and CDR2 as SASEGT. CDR3 bases: TGTGCCAGCACGGCGTCGGGACAGGGGAATCAGCCCCAGCATTTT. Residues: CASTASGQGNQPQHF.

This clone appeared many times. The chain employs TRBV6-1 and TRBJ2-5; a weak D match, TRBD2 (6 bases). Germline-derived CDR1 and CDR2 are MNHNS and SASEGT. The V end lost 6 bases, the J end lost 0 bases, and 17 bases lay between the germline ends. The CDR3 contains 16 residues. The CDR3: CASSPGLAVYQETQYF. For the CDR3, the DNA is TGTGCCAGCAGCCCCGGGTTAGCGGTTTACCAAGAGACCCAGTACTTC.

Many counts were recorded for this clone. V usage is TRBV7-2 and J usage is TRBJ2-1, with D possibly matching TRBD1 (6 bases). This CDR3 is 16 amino acids long. V was cut by 5 bases and J by 4 bases, with 18 bases left in between. The germline V gene encodes CDR1 SGHTA and CDR2 FQGNSA. This chain's CDR3 is CASSTHSGRGYNEQFF. In nucleotides, the CDR3 is TGTGCCAGCAGCACCCACAGTGGCAGGGGTTACAATGAGCAGTTCTTC.

This clone was recorded many times. V usage is TRBV5-1 and J usage is TRBJ2-7, with D perhaps matching TRBD2 (5 bases). Germline-derived CDR1 and CDR2 are SGHRS and YFSETQ. With 4 bases removed from V and 2 bases from J, the gap between germline ends came to 16 bases. The CDR3 covers 15 residues. The CDR3 DNA follows: TGCGCCAGCAGCCCAGGCGGACGGGGAGCCTACGAGCAGTACTTC. Translation: CASSPGGRGAYEQYF.

This clone came up a few times. The V gene is TRBV15, the J gene TRBJ2-6, with D possibly matching TRBD2 (5 bases). The V end lost 1 base, the J end lost 2 bases, and 6 bases lay between the germline ends. The germline gives CDR1 LNHNV, CDR2 YYDKDF (reference sequence). The length of the CDR3 is 15 residues. In DNA form, the CDR3 reads TGTGCCACCAGCAGAGCAGCGGCTGGGGCCAACGTCCTGACTTTC. Protein product: CATSRAAAGANVLTF.

This clone was picked up many times. The genes are TRBV9 and TRBJ1-2, with D possibly TRBD1 on 5 matching bases. The CDR3 sequence is 11 residues long. V was cut by 7 bases and J by 4 bases, with 8 bases left in between. Germline values: CDR1 SGDLS, CDR2 YYNGEE. CDR3 amino acids: CASDRVYGYTF. The CDR3 DNA reads as TGTGCCAGCGACAGAGTCTATGGCTACACCTTC.

This clone was detected ten times or more. The gene calls are TRBV4-2 and TRBJ1-5; TRBD1 matches 7 bases. V was clipped by 3 bases and J by 2 bases; unmatched bases: 4. The CDR3 spans 15 residues. From germline, CDR1 is LGHNA and CDR2 YNFKEQ. The CDR3 here is CASSQEGAGNQPQHF. Written as DNA, the CDR3 is TGTGCCAGCAGCCAGGAGGGGGCCGGCAATCAGCCCCAGCATTTT.